This T cell receptor beta chain came from a study of neoadjuvant anti-PD-1 for oral cavity cancer. This table comes from immunoSEQ multiplex PCR, and its TCRdb copy is limited to in-frame clones, with some not included. The sample comprises approximately 45,000 clones, roughly 77% of which are singletons, and 4.5% to 5% rests with the top ten. The time point was: after neoadjuvant nivolumab, at surgical resection. Germline values: CDR1 LNHDA, CDR2 SQIVND (reference sequence). Trimming removed 1 base at V and 0 bases at J, with 8 bases between. The CDR3 runs 15 residues. The TCR was taken from a person between 35 and 79 years old with oral cavity squamous cell carcinoma. The V gene is TRBV19, the J gene TRBJ2-3; tentative D call: TRBD1 (6 bases). Material: PBMCs, obtained after nivolumab (anti-PD-1) treatment. CDR3 bases: TGTGCCAGTAGTATAGCAGGGGCTAGCACAGATACGCAGTATTTT. It specifies CASSIAGASTDTQYF.